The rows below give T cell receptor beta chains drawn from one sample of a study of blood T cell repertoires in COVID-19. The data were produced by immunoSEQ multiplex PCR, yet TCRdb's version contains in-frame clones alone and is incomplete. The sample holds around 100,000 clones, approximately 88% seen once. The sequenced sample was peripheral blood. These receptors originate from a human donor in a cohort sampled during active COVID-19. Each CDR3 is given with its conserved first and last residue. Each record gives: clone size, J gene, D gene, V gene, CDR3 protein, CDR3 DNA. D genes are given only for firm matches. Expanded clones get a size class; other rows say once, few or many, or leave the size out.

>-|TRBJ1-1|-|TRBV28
CAGGNLNTEAFF
TGTGCGGGGGGAAATTTGAACACTGAAGCTTTCTTT
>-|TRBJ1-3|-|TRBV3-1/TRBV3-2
CASSQVRFGRAGNTIYF
TGTGCCAGCAGCCAAGTAAGGTTCGGGAGGGCTGGAAACACCATATATTTT
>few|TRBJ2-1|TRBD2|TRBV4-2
CASSQAGLAGTYNEQFF
TGTGCCAGCAGCCAAGCGGGACTAGCGGGGACCTACAATGAGCAGTTCTTC
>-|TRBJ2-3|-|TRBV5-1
CASSKDIRTDTQYF
TGCGCCAGCAGCAAGGACATCCGCACAGATACGCAGTATTTT
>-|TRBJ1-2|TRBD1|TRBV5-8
CASSSGTGGFYGYTF
TGTGCCAGCAGCTCAGGGACAGGGGGCTTCTATGGCTACACCTTC
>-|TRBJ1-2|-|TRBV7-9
CASSLGTTYGYTF
TGTGCCAGCAGCTTAGGCACAACCTATGGCTACACCTTC
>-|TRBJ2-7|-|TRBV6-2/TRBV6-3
CASSLSYLSYEQYF
TGTGCCAGCAGTCTTAGCTACCTCTCCTACGAGCAGTACTTC
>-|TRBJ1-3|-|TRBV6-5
CASSSTGFSGNTIYF
TGTGCCAGCAGTTCCACAGGTTTCTCTGGAAACACCATATATTTT
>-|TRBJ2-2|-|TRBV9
CASSVSAGELFF
TGTGCCAGCAGCGTATCAGCCGGGGAGCTGTTTTTT
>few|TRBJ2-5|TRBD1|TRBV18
CASSGQGETQYF
TGTGCCAGCTCAGGACAGGGGGAGACCCAGTACTTC
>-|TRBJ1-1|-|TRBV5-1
CASSSGGRDTEAFF
TGCGCCAGCAGCTCTGGGGGGAGGGACACTGAAGCTTTCTTT
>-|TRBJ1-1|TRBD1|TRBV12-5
CASGWGQGGNTEAFF
TGTGCTAGTGGTTGGGGACAGGGTGGAAACACTGAAGCTTTCTTT
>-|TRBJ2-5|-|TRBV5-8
CASSFGPAQETQYF
TGTGCCAGCAGCTTTGGGCCGGCCCAAGAGACCCAGTACTTC
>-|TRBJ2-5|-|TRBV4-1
CASSLSGTYQETQYF
TGCGCCAGCAGTCTATCCGGGACTTACCAAGAGACCCAGTACTTC
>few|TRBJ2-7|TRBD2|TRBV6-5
CASRDKRGRPYEQYF
TGTGCCAGCAGAGACAAGCGGGGGCGCCCCTACGAGCAGTACTTC
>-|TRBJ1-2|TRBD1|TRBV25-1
CAIRDSNYGYTF
TGTGCCATCCGGGACAGTAACTATGGCTACACCTTC
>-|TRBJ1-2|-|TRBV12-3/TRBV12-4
CASSLKLNYGYTF
TGTGCCAGCAGTTTAAAACTTAACTATGGCTACACCTTC
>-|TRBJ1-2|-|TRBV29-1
CSVESRVNYGYTF
TGCAGCGTTGAATCACGGGTCAACTATGGCTACACCTTC
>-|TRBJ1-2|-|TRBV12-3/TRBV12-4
CASSLGGDYGYTF
TGTGCCAGCAGTTTAGGGGGGGACTATGGCTACACCTTC
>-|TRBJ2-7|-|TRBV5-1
CASSLGGTRPPSYEQYF
TGCGCCAGCAGCTTGGGGGGGACTCGACCCCCCTCGTACGAGCAGTACTTC
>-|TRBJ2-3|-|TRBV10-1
CAIHRRTDTQYF
TGCGCCATCCACCGGCGGACAGATACGCAGTATTTT
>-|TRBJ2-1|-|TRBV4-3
CASSQDLGARSDNEQFF
TGCGCCAGCAGCCAAGATCTGGGGGCGAGGTCCGACAATGAGCAGTTCTTC
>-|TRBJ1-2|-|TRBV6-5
CAFAPTQGGKGYTF
TGTGCCTTCGCCCCCACGCAGGGCGGGAAGGGCTACACCTTC
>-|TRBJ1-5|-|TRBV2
CASSEPPDRNQPQHF
TGTGCCAGCAGTGAACCCCCCGACAGAAATCAGCCCCAGCATTTT
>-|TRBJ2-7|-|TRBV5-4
CASSLAGGLNEQYF
TGTGCCAGCAGCTTGGCCGGGGGGCTCAACGAGCAGTACTTC
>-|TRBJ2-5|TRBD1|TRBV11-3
CASSHTGQGDETQYF
TGTGCCAGCAGTCATACCGGACAGGGGGACGAGACCCAGTACTTC